This is a list of T cell receptor beta chains from one sample in a study of regulatory T cells in long-lasting Graves disease. MiXCR was run by TCRdb on the multiplex PCR reads, yielding one entry per CDR3 protein. The profile shows 390,000 or so distinct CDR3 sequences, 12% of them singletons. This sample was shared with a second study, whose subject was T cells in Graves' hyperthyroidism and ophthalmopathy.

The sample in question was peripheral blood mononuclear cells (PBMCs), obtained at new diagnosis, from a patient treated with antithyroid drugs. Every receptor here comes from a woman aged 18-29 years with Graves disease. The CDR3 runs from the conserved cysteine through the conserved F or W. Each record gives: V gene, CDR3 length, J gene, clone size, D gene, CDR3 protein, CDR3 DNA. The D gene is left open where the match is weak. Clone size, where shown, is once, few, many, or a class for clones that have expanded.

v_gene: TRBV11-2
len: 15
j_gene: TRBJ2-3
abundance: many
d_gene: -
CDR3aa: CASSAGPLPYDTQYF
CDR3nt: TGTGCCAGCAGCGCCGGTCCCCTACCATATGATACGCAGTATTTT

v_gene: TRBV12-3/TRBV12-4
len: 15
j_gene: TRBJ1-3
abundance: many
d_gene: -
CDR3aa: CASSVEGTFRDTIYF
CDR3nt: TGTGCCAGCTCAGTAGAAGGGACTTTTCGCGACACCATATATTTT

v_gene: TRBV12-3/TRBV12-4
len: 13
j_gene: TRBJ2-1
abundance: few
d_gene: -
CDR3aa: CATSQGGPNEQFF
CDR3nt: TGTGCCACCTCCCAAGGTGGGCCCAATGAGCAGTTCTTC

v_gene: TRBV7-9
len: 14
j_gene: TRBJ1-2
abundance: many
d_gene: TRBD1
CDR3aa: CASSSRQGGYGYTF
CDR3nt: TGTGCCAGCAGCTCCCGACAGGGCGGATATGGCTACACCTTC

v_gene: TRBV7-2
len: 15
j_gene: TRBJ2-6
abundance: -
d_gene: -
CDR3aa: CASTDSRLGANVLTF
CDR3nt: TGTGCCAGCACCGACTCGAGGTTAGGGGCCAACGTCCTGACTTTC

v_gene: TRBV6-1
len: 14
j_gene: TRBJ1-5
abundance: few
d_gene: TRBD1
CDR3aa: CATEQGQGNQPQHF
CDR3nt: TGTGCCACCGAACAGGGGCAGGGCAATCAGCCCCAGCATTTT

v_gene: TRBV5-1
len: 16
j_gene: TRBJ2-3
abundance: many
d_gene: TRBD1
CDR3aa: CASSPRTGITTDTQYF
CDR3nt: TGCGCCAGCAGCCCCAGGACAGGGATTACCACCGATACGCAGTATTTT

v_gene: TRBV30
len: 14
j_gene: TRBJ2-2
abundance: many
d_gene: -
CDR3aa: CAWRDRVDTGELFF
CDR3nt: TGTGCCTGGAGAGATAGGGTGGACACCGGGGAGCTGTTTTTT

v_gene: TRBV5-4
len: 14
j_gene: TRBJ2-5
abundance: -
d_gene: TRBD1
CDR3aa: CASSLTGGWETQYF
CDR3nt: TGTGCCAGCAGCTTGACAGGGGGCTGGGAGACCCAGTACTTC

v_gene: TRBV6-1
len: 11
j_gene: TRBJ2-7
abundance: many
d_gene: TRBD1
CDR3aa: CANRGQGRQYF
CDR3nt: TGTGCCAACCGGGGACAGGGCCGGCAGTACTTC

v_gene: TRBV5-1
len: 13
j_gene: TRBJ1-1
abundance: few
d_gene: -
CDR3aa: CASSLVSPGEAFF
CDR3nt: TGCGCCAGCAGCTTGGTGAGTCCAGGAGAAGCTTTCTTT

v_gene: TRBV4-3
len: 15
j_gene: TRBJ2-7
abundance: many
d_gene: -
CDR3aa: CASSQERAEGYEQYF
CDR3nt: TGCGCCAGCAGCCAAGAGCGGGCGGAGGGCTACGAGCAGTACTTC

v_gene: TRBV30
len: 14
j_gene: TRBJ2-3
abundance: many
d_gene: -
CDR3aa: CAWSEIGYTDTQYF
CDR3nt: TGTGCCTGGAGTGAAATCGGGTACACAGATACGCAGTATTTT

v_gene: TRBV20-1
len: 15
j_gene: TRBJ1-2
abundance: many
d_gene: TRBD1
CDR3aa: CSAQNPDRGPYGYTF
CDR3nt: TGCAGTGCGCAGAACCCCGACAGGGGCCCCTATGGCTACACCTTC

v_gene: TRBV7-9
len: 13
j_gene: TRBJ1-2
abundance: -
d_gene: -
CDR3aa: CASRNRVGHGYTF
CDR3nt: TGTGCCAGCAGAAACAGGGTGGGACACGGCTACACCTTC

v_gene: TRBV5-4
len: 14
j_gene: TRBJ1-1
abundance: many
d_gene: -
CDR3aa: CASSFGGTGTEAFF
CDR3nt: TGTGCCAGCAGCTTTGGCGGGACTGGCACTGAAGCTTTCTTT

v_gene: TRBV9
len: 17
j_gene: TRBJ2-1
abundance: many
d_gene: -
CDR3aa: CASSVERGGAGYNEQFF
CDR3nt: TGTGCCAGCAGCGTAGAACGCGGAGGGGCGGGTTACAATGAGCAGTTCTTC